This T cell receptor (beta chain) was identified in a study of T cell responses to AZD1222 COVID-19 vaccine. J gave up 7 bases and V 5 bases, and 7 bases lay outside the gene matches. This CDR3 comprises 13 residues. Germline V gene lookup returns CDR1 SEHNR and CDR2 FQNEAQ (reference sequence). Broader study findings: After the peak T cell response, and only then, were repertoires sampled. Only 5 or 6 people who got AZD1222 tested seropositive at baseline. Spike-specific TCR breadth and depth rose after two AZD1222 doses.

Only in-frame clones appear in the TCRdb table, and some are missing; sequencing was by immunoSEQ multiplex PCR. The sample has around 150,000 clones, 90% to 95% seen once. In regard to this clone: Its antigen is undetermined.

The rearrangement joins TRBV7-9 to TRBJ1-1; 7 nucleotides match TRBD1. This specimen consisted of peripheral blood, obtained on day 0 of MenACWY control vaccination. The receptor was derived from an adult in good health. The chain's CDR3 is CASSRGTADEAFF. CDR3 nucleotide sequence: TGTGCCAGCAGCCGGGGGACAGCCGATGAAGCTTTCTTT.